What follows are 10 T cell receptor beta chains derived from one specimen sequenced in a study of T cell changes during pregnancy in multiple sclerosis. Sequencing was performed with immunoSEQ multiplex PCR; in TCRdb, only in-frame clones are kept and a portion is missing. The sample records about 92,000 clones, roughly 90% being singletons. The sample consisted of peripheral blood, taken in the first trimester of pregnancy. Every receptor here comes from a female donor with multiple sclerosis, enrolled in a pregnancy study.

The chain is built from TRBV4-3 and TRBJ2-7; TRBD2 might be the D (5 bases). The germline V and J ends were trimmed by 1 base and 6 bases, with 13 bases remaining between them. The germline V gene encodes CDR1 LGHNA and CDR2 YSLEER. CDR3 length: 14 residues. In nucleotides, the CDR3 is TGCGCCAGCAGCCAAGGGGTCGCTCGGGGCGAGCAGTACTTC. Translating it yields CASSQGVARGEQYF.

The J gene is TRBJ1-2, the V gene TRBV29-1, with 8 bases lining up with TRBD1. The germline V gene encodes CDR1 SQVTM and CDR2 ANQGSEA. The V gene end was trimmed by 5 bases and the J gene end by 2 bases; junction bases not matched to a gene: 1. The CDR3 runs to 12 residues. The CDR3: CSVRDRNYGYTF. In DNA, the CDR3 is TGCAGCGTTCGGGACAGGAACTATGGCTACACCTTC.

The chain couples TRBV6-5 to TRBJ2-1; D may be TRBD2 (6 bases). Trimming removed 8 bases from V and 3 bases from J, with 17 bases in between. Germline values: CDR1 MNHEY, CDR2 SVGAGI. The length of the CDR3 is 15 residues. For the CDR3, the DNA is TGTGCCAGCCGGGAGACGGGGCCCCGCTACAATGAGCAGTTCTTC. This translates into CASRETGPRYNEQFF.

This chain's CDR3 is CAISASDSYNEQFF. CDR3 sequence (DNA): TGTGCCATCAGTGCTAGTGACTCCTACAATGAGCAGTTCTTC. The genes are TRBV10-3 and TRBJ2-1; D gene ambiguous. V lost 4 bases to trimming and J lost 0 bases, with 7 bases between them. The germline gives CDR1 ENHRY, CDR2 SYGVKD. The CDR3 spans 14 residues.

This clone was seen a few times. The chain combines TRBV2 with TRBJ1-1, with 7 nucleotides matching TRBD1. Losses at the gene ends were 6 bases for V and 3 bases for J; bases not matched to a gene: 7. Germline CDR1 and CDR2: SNHLY and FYNNEI. CDR3 length equals 14 residues. CDR3 loop: CASRKGAWDTEAFF. In nucleotides, the CDR3 is TGTGCCAGCAGGAAGGGGGCCTGGGACACTGAAGCTTTCTTT.

V is TRBV7-2 and J is TRBJ2-7; 11 positions match TRBD2. The V gene end was trimmed by 3 bases and the J gene end by 4 bases; junction bases not matched to a gene: 8. Germline CDR1 SGHTA, CDR2 FQGNSA. CDR3 size: 16 residues. The CDR3 bases are TGTGCCAGCAGCTTGAGGCTTAGCGGGAGGGTTTACGAGCAGTACTTC. Its protein is CASSLRLSGRVYEQYF.

V usage is TRBV27 and J usage is TRBJ2-7; unclear D gene. Trimming pared 8 bases from V and 0 bases from J, leaving 11 bases between. Germline V gene lookup returns CDR1 MNHEY and CDR2 SMNVEV (reference sequence). This CDR3 is built from 13 residues. This chain's CDR3 is CASSVQSSYEQYF. CDR3 bases: TGTGCCAGCTCTGTACAGAGCTCCTACGAGCAGTACTTC.

The V call is TRBV5-8, the J call TRBJ1-2; D possibly corresponds to TRBD1 (5 bases). The CDR3 is 14 residues long. V lost 1 base and J 8 bases, leaving 15 bases between the germline ends. Germline-derived CDR1 and CDR2 are SGHTS and YDEGEE. The CDR3 DNA reads TGTGCCAGCAGCTTGCCGGGGCGCGGGAACGGCTACACCTTC. Translating it yields CASSLPGRGNGYTF.

The rearrangement uses TRBV29-1 and TRBJ1-1; D remains ambiguous. The CDR3 loop spans 11 amino acids. Trimming cost V 4 bases and J 6 bases, with 9 bases left between them. The germline V gene has CDR1 SQVTM and CDR2 ANQGSEA. The CDR3 reads CSVAGYAEAFF. The CDR3 DNA follows: TGCAGCGTTGCGGGGTATGCTGAAGCTTTCTTT.

This CDR3 reads CAWGRDRVFSGYTF. DNA for the CDR3: TGTGCCTGGGGCCGGGACAGGGTATTCAGCGGCTACACCTTC. The chain recombines TRBV30 with TRBJ1-2; 9 bases match TRBD1. This CDR3 spans 14 amino acids. The V gene end was trimmed by 5 bases and the J gene end by 8 bases; junction bases not matched to a gene: 12. Germline values: CDR1 GTSNPN, CDR2 SVGIG (reference sequence).